The rows below give T cell receptor beta chains drawn from one sample of a study of T-cell memory formation after mild COVID-19. TCRdb called the 5' RACE reads again in MiXCR, with one record for every CDR3 protein. This sample carries 150,000 to 200,000 distinct CDR3 sequences, roughly 14% of them seen once, and the ten largest clones take about 14%. The sequencing input was PBMCs or a T cell subset sorted from them (not recorded which). The receptors here all came from an adult woman who had mild COVID-19 (a few samples of this study predate the infection). Cell type and time point are not known. Both conserved end residues are trimmed from each CDR3. The D gene is left open where the match is weak.

v_call	d_call	cdr3_aa
TRBV19	NA	ATTRRGFYGYT
TRBV27	NA	ASSSRTFSPQGANEKLF
TRBV12-5	TRBD2	ASGLDRREDEQY
TRBV9	NA	ASSVTMSREETQY
TRBV5-1	TRBD2	ASSLEGRLAGATYQETQY
TRBV10-3	NA	AISEPNIPSYEQY
TRBV2	TRBD2	ASSGEAGGPWDTQY
TRBV5-6	NA	ASSLALATDTQY
TRBV20-1	TRBD2	SARDGWAAGPSYEQY
TRBV30	NA	AWSGKNIQY
TRBV20-1	NA	SARAFGGAGTEAF
TRBV2	NA	ASSEWFGEQY
TRBV9	TRBD2	ASSPGAGASADTQY
TRBV23-1	TRBD2	ATIGGLAGQAVSEQY
TRBV12-3/TRBV12-4	NA	ASNRGRIYEQY
TRBV12-3/TRBV12-4	NA	ASSPSDGYT
TRBV7-9	NA	ASSLAVSGYTEAF
TRBV5-1	TRBD2	ASSVVPTSGSADTQY
TRBV5-4	NA	ASSLPANYEQY
TRBV18	TRBD2	ASSPPTSGVSYNEQF
TRBV12-3/TRBV12-4	NA	ASRSTGLNEKLF
TRBV23-1	NA	ASSQLSPGGEGTGANVLT
TRBV6-5	NA	ASSYSGRHNQPQH
TRBV6-2/TRBV6-3	TRBD2	ASSYSPPSGIYNEQF
TRBV19	TRBD1	ASSTGQGTYEQY
TRBV5-4	TRBD1	ASSPDRGREQY
TRBV7-9	TRBD1	ASSSTGNLLYEQY
TRBV5-1	TRBD2	ASSQERGGLYQETQY
TRBV10-3	TRBD1	AISELGQGAWEQY
TRBV5-1	TRBD2	ASSLASTSWFDEQY
TRBV7-3	NA	ASSPSDSHNEQF
TRBV5-4	NA	ASEGTPNEQF
TRBV7-3	NA	ASSLGGESYEQY
TRBV7-8	TRBD2	ASSYTGTSGVYNEQF
TRBV27	NA	ASSLNPPGVGSTDTQY
TRBV5-1	NA	ASSLGSTGELF
TRBV7-6	NA	ASSLDTWANQETQY
TRBV9	TRBD2	ASSSGAMQY
TRBV20-1	TRBD1	SARDLRRTGGSFGEQF
TRBV7-8	NA	ASSSRDLGPRTDTQY
TRBV6-5	NA	ASKRTRRNEKLF
TRBV5-6	NA	ASSFGTPSNQPQH
TRBV29-1	NA	SVGSSYNEQF
TRBV20-1	NA	SASNPSYEQY
TRBV20-1	NA	SASSRERVSYNEQF
TRBV9	NA	ASSVDGNEQF
TRBV12-3/TRBV12-4	NA	ASSPHNEQF
TRBV4-1	NA	ASSQHSVNTEAF
TRBV5-6	NA	ASSSRERGTGELF
TRBV27	TRBD2	ASSLRSRAGGTGELF
TRBV4-3	TRBD1	ASSQDRGDRRI
TRBV7-9	NA	ASSLALQETQY
TRBV12-3/TRBV12-4	NA	ASSRNTYQETQY
TRBV20-1	NA	SARDRNSGNTIY
TRBV5-4	TRBD1	ASSLASGTGWFGELF
TRBV29-1	NA	SVDLPMTVNTEAF
TRBV5-3	TRBD1	ARSQDRGPIRANVLT
TRBV7-2	NA	ASSLVEGGDGYT
TRBV27	TRBD1	ASRSGGFGIYEQY
TRBV24-1	NA	ATSVGREAF